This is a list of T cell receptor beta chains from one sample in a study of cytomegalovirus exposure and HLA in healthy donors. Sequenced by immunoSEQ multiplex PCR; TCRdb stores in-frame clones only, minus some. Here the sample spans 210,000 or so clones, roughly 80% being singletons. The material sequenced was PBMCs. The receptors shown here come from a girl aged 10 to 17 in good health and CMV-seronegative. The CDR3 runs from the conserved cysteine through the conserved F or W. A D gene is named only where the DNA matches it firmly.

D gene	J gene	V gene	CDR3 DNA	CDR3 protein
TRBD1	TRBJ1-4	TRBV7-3	TGTGCCAGCAGCAGGAAGGACAGGGTTGGAGAAAAACTGTTTTTT	CASSRKDRVGEKLFF
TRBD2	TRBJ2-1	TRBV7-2	TGTGCCAGCAGCCAACTAGCGGGAAGCTCCTACAATGAGCAGTTCTTC	CASSQLAGSSYNEQFF
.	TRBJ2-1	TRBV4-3	TGCGCCAGCAGCCAAGACTTCTATCCCCGAAATGAGCAGTTCTTC	CASSQDFYPRNEQFF
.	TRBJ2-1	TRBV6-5	TGTGCCAGCAGTCTCGGACTATTCTCCTACAATGAGCAGTTCTTC	CASSLGLFSYNEQFF
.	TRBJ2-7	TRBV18	TGTGCCAGCCACTTTCAAAGAGGGCCCGAGCAGTACTTC	CASHFQRGPEQYF
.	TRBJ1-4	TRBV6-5	TGTGCCAGCAGGCCCGAGGGGGCAACTAATGAAAAACTGTTTTTT	CASRPEGATNEKLFF
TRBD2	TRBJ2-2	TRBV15	TGTGCCACCAGCAGAGATTTCGGGAGGGTATCCGGGGAGCTGTTTTTT	CATSRDFGRVSGELFF
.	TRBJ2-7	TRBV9	TGTGCCAGCAGCGTATTGTATTTTGGGCAGCAGTACTTC	CASSVLYFGQQYF
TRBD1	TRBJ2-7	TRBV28	TGTGCCAGCAGTTCCGACAGGGGGAGGTACGAGCAGTACTTC	CASSSDRGRYEQYF
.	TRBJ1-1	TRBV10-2	TGCGCCAGCAGTGACCGGGGTTATATGAACACTGAAGCTTTCTTT	CASSDRGYMNTEAFF
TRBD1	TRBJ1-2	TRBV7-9	TGTGCCAGCAGCGCAGAGGGGGGACAGGGGTCCAGCTACACCTTC	CASSAEGGQGSSYTF